This is a list of T cell receptor beta chains from one sample in a study of T cell changes during pregnancy in multiple sclerosis. The repertoire was sequenced with immunoSEQ multiplex PCR; TCRdb's copy has only in-frame clones and lacks some. Among about 75,000 clones listed, 75% to 95% were seen once. This sample comprised CD4+ T cells from peripheral blood mononuclear cells, obtained before pregnancy. The receptors derive from a female donor with multiple sclerosis, enrolled in a pregnancy study. Both conserved end residues are part of each CDR3. The D gene is left open where the match is weak. Some rows have no size entry. The others give once, few or many, or a class for an expanded clone.

J,D,V,size,CDR3,DNA
TRBJ1-1,-,TRBV4-3,-,CASSQIQTGEAFF,TGCGCCAGCAGCCAAATTCAGACAGGTGAAGCTTTCTTT
TRBJ2-3,-,TRBV30,-,CAWSLGAGTDTQYF,TGTGCCTGGAGTTTGGGGGCCGGCACAGATACGCAGTATTTT
TRBJ1-5,-,TRBV4-1,-,CASSQDRIAVRPNQPQHF,TGCGCCAGCAGCCAAGATCGGATAGCGGTACGACCGAATCAGCCCCAGCATTTT
TRBJ1-1,-,TRBV5-8,-,CASSRTENTEAFF,TGTGCCAGCAGCCGGACAGAGAACACTGAAGCTTTCTTT
TRBJ2-7,TRBD1,TRBV7-8,-,CASSFGTGGLYEQYF,TGTGCCAGCAGCTTCGGGACAGGGGGTCTGTACGAGCAGTACTTC
TRBJ2-7,-,TRBV11-3,-,CASSTRGISYEQYF,TGTGCCAGCAGCACCAGGGGTATCTCCTACGAGCAGTACTTC
TRBJ1-3,-,TRBV9,-,CASSVEGVGNTIYF,TGTGCCAGCAGCGTAGAAGGAGTTGGAAACACCATATATTTT
TRBJ1-5,-,TRBV5-1,-,CASSLGGGGGNQPQHF,TGCGCCAGCAGCTTGGGGGGAGGAGGTGGCAATCAGCCCCAGCATTTT
TRBJ2-5,-,TRBV6-6,-,CASSRGVDRTIETQYF,TGTGCCAGCAGTCGCGGTGTGGACAGGACTATCGAGACCCAGTACTTC
TRBJ1-4,-,TRBV9,-,CASSPGVSATNEKLFF,TGTGCCAGCAGCCCGGGAGTCTCAGCGACTAATGAAAAACTGTTTTTT
TRBJ1-1,-,TRBV2,-,CASSDFRGEAFF,TGTGCCAGCAGTGATTTCCGGGGTGAAGCTTTCTTT
TRBJ2-5,-,TRBV28,-,CASTVEETQYF,TGTGCCAGCACCGTTGAAGAGACCCAGTACTTC
TRBJ2-5,TRBD2,TRBV19,-,CASSIDPPGGQETQYF,TGTGCCAGTAGTATAGATCCCCCGGGGGGCCAAGAGACCCAGTACTTC
TRBJ2-2,-,TRBV5-1,-,CASSLNMAGELFF,TGCGCCAGCAGCTTGAACATGGCCGGGGAGCTGTTTTTT
TRBJ2-7,TRBD1,TRBV29-1,-,CSVEGQGREQYF,TGCAGCGTTGAAGGACAGGGTCGCGAGCAGTACTTC
TRBJ2-1,-,TRBV9,once,CASSLRDFNNEQFF,TGTGCCAGCAGCCTTCGGGACTTCAACAATGAGCAGTTCTTC
TRBJ1-1,-,TRBV7-2,-,CASSPIRGKGTEAFF,TGTGCCAGCAGCCCTATTAGGGGAAAGGGGACTGAAGCTTTCTTT
TRBJ2-5,TRBD1,TRBV5-1,-,CASSLANTGGETQYF,TGCGCCAGCAGCCTAGCTAACACAGGGGGAGAGACCCAGTACTTC
TRBJ2-3,TRBD2,TRBV7-2,-,CASSLEGGLATDTQYF,TGTGCCAGCAGCTTAGAAGGGGGACTAGCAACAGATACGCAGTATTTT
TRBJ1-1,-,TRBV9,-,CASSVVGGPNTEAFF,TGTGCCAGCAGCGTAGTGGGGGGGCCGAACACTGAAGCTTTCTTT
TRBJ2-1,TRBD1,TRBV5-6,once,CASSLAKGQVRNEQFF,TGTGCCAGCAGCTTGGCCAAGGGACAGGTACGCAATGAGCAGTTCTTC